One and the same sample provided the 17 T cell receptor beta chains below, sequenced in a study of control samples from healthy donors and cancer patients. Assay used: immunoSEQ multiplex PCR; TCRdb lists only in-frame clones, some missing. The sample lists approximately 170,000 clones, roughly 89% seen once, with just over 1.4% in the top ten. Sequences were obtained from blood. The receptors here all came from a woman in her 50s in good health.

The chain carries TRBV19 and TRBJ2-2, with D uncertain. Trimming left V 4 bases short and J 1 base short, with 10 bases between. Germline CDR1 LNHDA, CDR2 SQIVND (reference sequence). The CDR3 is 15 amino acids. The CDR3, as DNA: TGTGCCAGTAGTAATATGGTGGGGAACACCGGGGAGCTGTTTTTT. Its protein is CASSNMVGNTGELFF. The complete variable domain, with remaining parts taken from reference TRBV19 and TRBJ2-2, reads DGGITQSPKYLFRKEGQNVTLSCEQNLNHDAMYWYRQDPGQGLRLIYYSQIVNDFQKGDIAEGYSVSREKKESFPLTVTSAQKNPTAFYLCASSNMVGNTGELFFGEGSRLTVL.

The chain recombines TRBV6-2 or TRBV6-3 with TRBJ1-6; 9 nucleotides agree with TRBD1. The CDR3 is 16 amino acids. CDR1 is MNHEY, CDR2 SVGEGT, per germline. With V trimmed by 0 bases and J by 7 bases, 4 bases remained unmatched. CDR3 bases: TGTGCCAGCAGTTACTCCCCGACAGGGGGGAATTCACCCCTCCACTTT. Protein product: CASSYSPTGGNSPLHF.

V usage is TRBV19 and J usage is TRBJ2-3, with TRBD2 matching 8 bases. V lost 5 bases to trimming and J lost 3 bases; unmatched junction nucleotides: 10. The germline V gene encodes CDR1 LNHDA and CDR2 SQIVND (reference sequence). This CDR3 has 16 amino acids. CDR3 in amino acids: CASSDSAGGITDTQYF. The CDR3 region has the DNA TGTGCCAGTAGTGATTCGGCGGGAGGTATTACAGATACGCAGTATTTT.

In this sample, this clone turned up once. The CDR3 DNA reads TGTGCCAGCAGTAAAACGGGGGGTGTTTGGAGGAAGGGCGCCGGGGAGCTGTTTTTT. Its protein product is CASSKTGGVWRKGAGELFF. The chain couples TRBV7-3 to TRBJ2-2, with 7 bases identical to TRBD2. Germline-derived CDR1 and CDR2 are SGHTA and FQGTGA. J was trimmed by 6 bases and V by 6 bases; bases with no gene match: 22. The CDR3 has 19 residues.

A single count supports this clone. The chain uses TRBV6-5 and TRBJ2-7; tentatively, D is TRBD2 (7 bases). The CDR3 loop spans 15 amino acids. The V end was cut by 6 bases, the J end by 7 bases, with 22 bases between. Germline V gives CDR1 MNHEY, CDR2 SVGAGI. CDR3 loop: CASSPQAGALWEQYF. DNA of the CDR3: TGTGCCAGCAGCCCCCAGGCGGGGGCCCTCTGGGAGCAGTACTTC.

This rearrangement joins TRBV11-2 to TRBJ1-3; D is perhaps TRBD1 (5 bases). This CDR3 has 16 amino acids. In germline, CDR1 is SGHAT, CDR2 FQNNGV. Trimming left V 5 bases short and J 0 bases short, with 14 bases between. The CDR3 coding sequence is TGTGCCAGCAGCGCCCGGGACTTACGCTCTGGAAACACCATATATTTT. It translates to CASSARDLRSGNTIYF.

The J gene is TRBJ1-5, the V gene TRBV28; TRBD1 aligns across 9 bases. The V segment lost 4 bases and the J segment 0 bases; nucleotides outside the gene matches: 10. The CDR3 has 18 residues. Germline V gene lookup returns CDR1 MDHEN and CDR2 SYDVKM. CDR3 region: CASSSGQGPSYSNQPQHF. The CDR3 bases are TGTGCCAGCAGTTCTGGACAGGGGCCCTCCTATAGCAATCAGCCCCAGCATTTT.

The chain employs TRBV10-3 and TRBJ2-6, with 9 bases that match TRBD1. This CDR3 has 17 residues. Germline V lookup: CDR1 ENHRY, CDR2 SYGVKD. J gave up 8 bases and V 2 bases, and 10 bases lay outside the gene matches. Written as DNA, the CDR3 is TGTGCCATCAGTGAGGGATCTTCTGGGACAGGGACCAACGTCCTGACTTTC. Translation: CAISEGSSGTGTNVLTF.

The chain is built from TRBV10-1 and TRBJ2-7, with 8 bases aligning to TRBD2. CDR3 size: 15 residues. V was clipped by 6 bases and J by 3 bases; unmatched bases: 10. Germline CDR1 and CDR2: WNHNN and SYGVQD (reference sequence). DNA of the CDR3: TGCGCCAGCAGCGCGGCGGGCACTAGCGGCTACGAGCAGTACTTC. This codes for CASSAAGTSGYEQYF.

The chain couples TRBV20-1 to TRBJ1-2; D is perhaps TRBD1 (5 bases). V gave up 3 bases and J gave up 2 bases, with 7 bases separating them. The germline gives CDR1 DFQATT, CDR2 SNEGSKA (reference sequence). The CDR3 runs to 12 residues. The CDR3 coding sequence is TGCAGTGCTAGTGGGGGAAACTATGGCTACACCTTC. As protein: CSASGGNYGYTF.

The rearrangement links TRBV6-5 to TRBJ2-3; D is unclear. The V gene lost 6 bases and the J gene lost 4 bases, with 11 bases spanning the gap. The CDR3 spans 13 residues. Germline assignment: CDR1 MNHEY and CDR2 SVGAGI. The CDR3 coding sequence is TGTGCCAGCAGCCTTCGGCCCGCAGATACGCAGTATTTT. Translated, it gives CASSLRPADTQYF.

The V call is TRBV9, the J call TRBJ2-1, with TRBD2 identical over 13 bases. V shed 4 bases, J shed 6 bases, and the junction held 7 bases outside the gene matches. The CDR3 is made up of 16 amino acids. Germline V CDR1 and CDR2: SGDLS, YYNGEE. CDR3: CASSRLLAGGGNEQFF. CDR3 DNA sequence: TGTGCCAGCAGCCGGTTACTAGCGGGAGGGGGCAATGAGCAGTTCTTC.

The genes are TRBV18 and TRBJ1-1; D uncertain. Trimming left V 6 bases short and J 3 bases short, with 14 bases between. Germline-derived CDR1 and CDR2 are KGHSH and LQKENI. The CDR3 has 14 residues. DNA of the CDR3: TGTGCCAGCTCCCTCCGGGCCATGGACACTGAAGCTTTCTTT. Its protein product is CASSLRAMDTEAFF.

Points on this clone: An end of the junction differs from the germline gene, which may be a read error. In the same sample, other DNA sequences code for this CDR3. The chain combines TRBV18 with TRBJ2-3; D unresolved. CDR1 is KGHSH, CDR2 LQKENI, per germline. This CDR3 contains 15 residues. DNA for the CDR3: TGTGCCAGCTCGCCACAGCGACGGTTAGAAGATACGCAGTATTTT. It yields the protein CASSPQRRLEDTQYF.

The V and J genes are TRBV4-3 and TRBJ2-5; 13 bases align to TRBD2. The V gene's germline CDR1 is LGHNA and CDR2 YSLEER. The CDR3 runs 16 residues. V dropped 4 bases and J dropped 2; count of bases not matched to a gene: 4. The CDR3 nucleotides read TGCGCCAGCAGCCCAACTAGCGGGAGGGTTCAAGAGACCCAGTACTTC. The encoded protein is CASSPTSGRVQETQYF.

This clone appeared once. DNA of the CDR3: TGTGCCAGCAGCCAAGGGGCGGGACGGTACCAAGAGACCCAGTACTTC. The encoded protein is CASSQGAGRYQETQYF. The V call is TRBV3-1 (or the pseudogene TRBV3-2), the J call TRBJ2-5; D is perhaps TRBD2 (6 bases). This CDR3 comprises 16 residues. Deletions cut 1 base from V and 0 bases from J, with 12 bases between. From germline, CDR1 is LGHDT and CDR2 YNNKEL (reference sequence).

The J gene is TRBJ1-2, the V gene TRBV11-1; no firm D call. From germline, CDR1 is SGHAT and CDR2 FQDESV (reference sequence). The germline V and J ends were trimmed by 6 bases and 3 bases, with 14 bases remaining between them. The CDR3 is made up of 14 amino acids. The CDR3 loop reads CASSPPSGHYGYTF. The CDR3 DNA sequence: TGTGCCAGCAGTCCCCCGAGCGGGCACTATGGCTACACCTTC.